This T cell receptor (beta chain) was obtained from a study of shared clonotypes between healthy human individuals. Terminally differentiated effector memory CD45RA+ cells were excluded by CCR7 positive selection of CD45RO-negative cells. Findings of the study overall: Relative to memory subsets, naive subsets generally showed larger estimated richness. Since donors were few, the genetic and exposure-history diversity represented was limited.

The CDR3 runs to 16 residues. Per the germline V gene, CDR1 is MGHDK and CDR2 is SYGVNS. Trimming at V came to 1 base and at J to 7 bases, leaving 10 bases not matched to a gene. Researchers ran the assay at a deep level. Clones were read by immunoSEQ multiplex PCR, and TCRdb kept only the in-frame ones, dropping some. The sample has 550,000 to 650,000 clones, 95% to 97% seen once. Points on this clone: Its specificity is not known.

The clonotype was recovered from a woman in her thirties in good health. Material for sequencing was naive CD8+ T cells sorted from blood. The chain has TRBV25-1 and TRBJ2-1; 7 positions match TRBD2. The CDR3 reads CASSESAGVLGNEQFF. The CDR3 DNA reads TGTGCCAGCAGTGAATCCGCGGGAGTATTGGGGAATGAGCAGTTCTTC.